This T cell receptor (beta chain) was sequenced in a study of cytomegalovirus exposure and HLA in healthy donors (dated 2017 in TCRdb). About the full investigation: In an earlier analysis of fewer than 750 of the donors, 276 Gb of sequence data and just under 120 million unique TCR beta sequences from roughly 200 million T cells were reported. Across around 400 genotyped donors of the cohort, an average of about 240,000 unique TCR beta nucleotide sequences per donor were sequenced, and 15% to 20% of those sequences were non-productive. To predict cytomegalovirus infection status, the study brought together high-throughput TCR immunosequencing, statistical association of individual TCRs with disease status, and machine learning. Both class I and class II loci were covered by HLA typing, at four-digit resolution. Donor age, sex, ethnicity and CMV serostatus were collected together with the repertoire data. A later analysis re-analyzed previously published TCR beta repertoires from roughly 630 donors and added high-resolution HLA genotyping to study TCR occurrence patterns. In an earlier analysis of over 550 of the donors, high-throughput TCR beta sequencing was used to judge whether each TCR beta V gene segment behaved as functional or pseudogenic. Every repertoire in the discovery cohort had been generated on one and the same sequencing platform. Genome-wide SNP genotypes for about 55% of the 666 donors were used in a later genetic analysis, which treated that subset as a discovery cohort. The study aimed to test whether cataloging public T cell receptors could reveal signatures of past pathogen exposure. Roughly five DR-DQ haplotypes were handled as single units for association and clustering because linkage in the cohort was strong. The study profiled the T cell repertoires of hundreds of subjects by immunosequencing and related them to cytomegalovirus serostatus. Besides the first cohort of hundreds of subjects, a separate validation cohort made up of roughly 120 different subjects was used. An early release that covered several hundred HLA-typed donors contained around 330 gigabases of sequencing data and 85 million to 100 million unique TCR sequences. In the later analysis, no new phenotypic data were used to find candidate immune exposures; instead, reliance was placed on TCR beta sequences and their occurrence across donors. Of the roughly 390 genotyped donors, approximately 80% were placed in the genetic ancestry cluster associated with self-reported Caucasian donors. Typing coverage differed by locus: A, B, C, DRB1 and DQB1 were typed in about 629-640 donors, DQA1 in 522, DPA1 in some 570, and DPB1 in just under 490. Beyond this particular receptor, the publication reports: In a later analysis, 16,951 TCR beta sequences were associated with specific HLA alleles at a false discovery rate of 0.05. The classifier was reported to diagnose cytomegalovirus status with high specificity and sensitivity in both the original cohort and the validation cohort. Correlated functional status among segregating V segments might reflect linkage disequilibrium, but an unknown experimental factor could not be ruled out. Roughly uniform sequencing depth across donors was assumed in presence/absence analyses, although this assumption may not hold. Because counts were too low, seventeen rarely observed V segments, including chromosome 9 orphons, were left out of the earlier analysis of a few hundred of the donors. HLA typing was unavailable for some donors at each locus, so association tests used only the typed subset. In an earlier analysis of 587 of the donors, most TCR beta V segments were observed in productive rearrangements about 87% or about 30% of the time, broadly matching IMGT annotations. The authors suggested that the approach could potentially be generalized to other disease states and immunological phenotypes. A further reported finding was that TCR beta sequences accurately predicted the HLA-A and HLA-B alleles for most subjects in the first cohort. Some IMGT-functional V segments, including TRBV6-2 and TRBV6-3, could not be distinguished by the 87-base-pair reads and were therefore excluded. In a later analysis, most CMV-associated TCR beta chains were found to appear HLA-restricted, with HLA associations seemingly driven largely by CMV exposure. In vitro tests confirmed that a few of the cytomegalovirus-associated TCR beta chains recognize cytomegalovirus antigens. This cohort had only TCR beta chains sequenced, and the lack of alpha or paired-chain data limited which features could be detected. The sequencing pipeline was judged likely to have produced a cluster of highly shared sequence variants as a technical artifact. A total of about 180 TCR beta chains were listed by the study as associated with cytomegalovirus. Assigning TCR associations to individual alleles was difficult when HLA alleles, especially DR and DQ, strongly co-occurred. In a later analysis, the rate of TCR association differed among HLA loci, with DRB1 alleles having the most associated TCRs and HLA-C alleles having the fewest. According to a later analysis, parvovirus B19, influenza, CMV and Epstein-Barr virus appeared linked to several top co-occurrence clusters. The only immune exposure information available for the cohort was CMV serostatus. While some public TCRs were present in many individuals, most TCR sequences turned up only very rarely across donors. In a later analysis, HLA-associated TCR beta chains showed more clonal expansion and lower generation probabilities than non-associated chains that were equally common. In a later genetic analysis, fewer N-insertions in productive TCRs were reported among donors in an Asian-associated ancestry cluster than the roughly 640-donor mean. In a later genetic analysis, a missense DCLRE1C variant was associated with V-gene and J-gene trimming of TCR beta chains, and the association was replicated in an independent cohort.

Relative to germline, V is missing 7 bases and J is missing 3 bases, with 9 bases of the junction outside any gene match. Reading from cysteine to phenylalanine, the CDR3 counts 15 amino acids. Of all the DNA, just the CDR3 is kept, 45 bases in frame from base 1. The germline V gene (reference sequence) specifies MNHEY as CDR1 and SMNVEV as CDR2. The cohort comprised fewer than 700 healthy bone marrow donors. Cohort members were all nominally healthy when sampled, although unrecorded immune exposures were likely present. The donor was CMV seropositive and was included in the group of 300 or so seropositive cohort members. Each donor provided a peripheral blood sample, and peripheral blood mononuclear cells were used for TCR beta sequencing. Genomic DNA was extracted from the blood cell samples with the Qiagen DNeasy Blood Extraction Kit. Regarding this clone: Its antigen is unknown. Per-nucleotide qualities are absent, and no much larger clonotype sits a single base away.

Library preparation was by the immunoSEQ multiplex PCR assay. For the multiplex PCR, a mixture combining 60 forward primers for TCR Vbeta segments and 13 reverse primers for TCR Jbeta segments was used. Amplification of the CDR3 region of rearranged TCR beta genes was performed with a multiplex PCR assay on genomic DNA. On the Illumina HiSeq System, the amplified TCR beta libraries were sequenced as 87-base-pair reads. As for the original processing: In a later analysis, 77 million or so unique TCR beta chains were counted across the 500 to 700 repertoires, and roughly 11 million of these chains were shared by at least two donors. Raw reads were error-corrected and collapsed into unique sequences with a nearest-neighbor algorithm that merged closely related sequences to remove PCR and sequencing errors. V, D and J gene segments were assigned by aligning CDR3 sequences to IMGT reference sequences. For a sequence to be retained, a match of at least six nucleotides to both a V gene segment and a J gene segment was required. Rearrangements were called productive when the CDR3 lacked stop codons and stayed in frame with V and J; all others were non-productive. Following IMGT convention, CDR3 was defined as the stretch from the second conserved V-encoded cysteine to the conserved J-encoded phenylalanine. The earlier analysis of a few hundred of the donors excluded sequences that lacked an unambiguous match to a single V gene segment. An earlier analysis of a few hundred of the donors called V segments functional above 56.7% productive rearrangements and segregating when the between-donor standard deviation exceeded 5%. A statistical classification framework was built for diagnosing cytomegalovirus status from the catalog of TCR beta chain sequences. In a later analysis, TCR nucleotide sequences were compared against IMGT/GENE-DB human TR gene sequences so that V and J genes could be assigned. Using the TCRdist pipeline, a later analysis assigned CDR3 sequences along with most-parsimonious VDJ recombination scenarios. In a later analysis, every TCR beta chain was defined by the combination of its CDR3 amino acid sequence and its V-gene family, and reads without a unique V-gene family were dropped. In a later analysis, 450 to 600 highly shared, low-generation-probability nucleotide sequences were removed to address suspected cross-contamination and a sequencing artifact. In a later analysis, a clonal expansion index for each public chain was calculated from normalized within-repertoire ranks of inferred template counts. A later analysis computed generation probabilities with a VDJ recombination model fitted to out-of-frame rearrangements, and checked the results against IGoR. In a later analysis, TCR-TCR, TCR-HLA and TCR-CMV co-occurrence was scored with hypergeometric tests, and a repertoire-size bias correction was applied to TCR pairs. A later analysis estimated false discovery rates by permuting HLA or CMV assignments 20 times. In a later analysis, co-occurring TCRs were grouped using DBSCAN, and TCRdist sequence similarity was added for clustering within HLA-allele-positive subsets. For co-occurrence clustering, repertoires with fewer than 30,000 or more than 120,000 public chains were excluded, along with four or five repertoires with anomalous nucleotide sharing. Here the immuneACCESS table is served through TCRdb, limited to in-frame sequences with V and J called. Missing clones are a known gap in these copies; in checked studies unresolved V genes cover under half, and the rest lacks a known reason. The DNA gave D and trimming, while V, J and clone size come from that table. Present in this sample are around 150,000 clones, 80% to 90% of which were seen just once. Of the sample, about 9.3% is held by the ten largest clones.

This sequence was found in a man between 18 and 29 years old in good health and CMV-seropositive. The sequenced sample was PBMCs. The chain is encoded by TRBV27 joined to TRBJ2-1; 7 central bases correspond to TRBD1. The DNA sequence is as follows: TGTGCCAGCACAAACGACAGGGTACACTACAATGAGCAGTTCTTC. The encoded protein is CASTNDRVHYNEQFF.